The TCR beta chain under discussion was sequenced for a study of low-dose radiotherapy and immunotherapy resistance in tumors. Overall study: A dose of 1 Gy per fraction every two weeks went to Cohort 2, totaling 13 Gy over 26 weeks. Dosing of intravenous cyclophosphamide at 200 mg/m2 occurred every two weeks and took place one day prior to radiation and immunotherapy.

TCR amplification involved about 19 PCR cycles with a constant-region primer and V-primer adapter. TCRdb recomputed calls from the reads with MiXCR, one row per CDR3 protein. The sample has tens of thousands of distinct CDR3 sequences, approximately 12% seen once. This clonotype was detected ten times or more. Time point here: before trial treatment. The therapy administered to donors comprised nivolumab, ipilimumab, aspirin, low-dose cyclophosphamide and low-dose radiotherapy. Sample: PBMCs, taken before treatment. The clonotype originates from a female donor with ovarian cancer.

The CDR3: CASSYSVKGGTGELFF. CDR3 DNA sequence: TGTGCCAGCAGTTACTCGGTTAAGGGGGGGACCGGGGAGCTGTTTTTT. V usage is TRBV6-2 or TRBV6-3 and J usage is TRBJ2-2, with TRBD2 as a possible D gene (7 bases). CDR1 is MNHEY, CDR2 SVGEGT, per germline. Between the trimmed V and J ends, which lost 0 bases and 5 bases, there was a span of 13 bases. The CDR3 has 16 residues.